This T cell receptor (beta chain) was obtained from a study of beta chain features in type 1 diabetes. This clone showed up just a few times. The CDR3 runs 12 residues. In germline, CDR1 is SQVTM, CDR2 ANQGSEA. V was shortened by 5 bases and J by 5 bases, with 13 bases between the two germline ends. Isolated RNA was reverse transcribed in full, so expressed TCRB transcripts were sequenced. This table comes from immunoSEQ multiplex PCR, and its TCRdb copy is limited to in-frame clones, with some not included. This table has about 250,000 clones, roughly 15% appearing once. Sequences were obtained from naive CD4+ T cells from blood. This TCR was sampled from a woman aged 40 to 50 in good health. The chain recombines TRBV29-1 with TRBJ2-7, with D perhaps TRBD2 (6 bases). CDR3 region: CSVRLVNDEQYF. The CDR3 bases are TGCAGCGTTCGACTAGTCAACGACGAGCAGTACTTC.